One T cell receptor (beta chain) is described in this entry. Its antigen remains undetermined. Base quality data are lacking; no much larger clone is found one base away. The data were obtained in a study of PD-L1 blockade in urothelial cancer (dated by TCRdb to the late 2010s). About the full investigation: All patients started therapy around 2014 and received atezolizumab 1,200 mg intravenously every 3 weeks. Blood samples gave a median of about 150,000 T cells and approximately 80,000 unique TCRs, with a median clonality of roughly 0.081. Blood samples were analyzed 3 weeks after the start of treatment (second dose) and 6 weeks after the start of treatment. TCR sequencing covered pretreatment tumor samples and matched, serially collected peripheral blood taken before and after atezolizumab treatment. Durable clinical benefit was achieved by nine patients and was not achieved by 20 patients. About nine tenths of the roughly 29 patients were males with bladder-origin urothelial cancer, and about two thirds of the roughly 30 reported a prior smoking history. In the same patients, whole exome sequencing and RNA sequencing of pretreatment tumors were performed in addition to TCR sequencing. Patients had an ECOG performance status of 0 or 1 and had received between 0 and 3 prior chemotherapy regimens. An exploratory multi-omic analysis was conducted of the somatic, immune and clinical correlates of response to PD-L1 blockade with atezolizumab in urothelial cancer. Pretreatment blood TCR-seq was available for 30 or so patients, at least one posttreatment blood collection was obtained for about 24 patients, and tumor TCR-seq was available for about 24 patients. Durable clinical benefit meant progression-free survival longer than 6 months, and TCR features were also tested against progression-free and overall survival. Points the paper makes about the study in general: Improved progression-free and overall survival was associated with having pretreatment peripheral blood TCR clonality below the median. Greater expansion of tumor-associated TCR clones in peripheral blood 3 weeks after the start of treatment was observed in patients with durable benefit (n ≈ 22, p = 0.022). Because the sample size was small (n of about 30) and many of the analyses were exploratory, the results are meant to be hypothesis-generating.

Each PCR received spiked-in synthetic TCR analog templates so that absolute template abundance could be estimated from read counts. The immunoSEQ assay was used to amplify TCRbeta CDR3 regions from genomic DNA with bias-controlled V and J gene primers. Sequencing of rearranged TCRbeta segments was performed at approximately 20X coverage. In the source study's methods: Sequencing errors were corrected by clustering and CDR3s were annotated against IMGT to assign V, D and J genes. Downstream analyses used only productive TCRbeta rearrangements, leaving out any out-of-frame or stop-codon sequences. Clonality was calculated as one minus the Shannon entropy normalized by the log of the number of unique productive sequences. Fisher's exact test with Benjamini-Hochberg correction, using a cutoff of adjusted p below 0.01, was how clones that differed between time points or between blood and tumor were identified. TCRdb holds this immuneACCESS table with in-frame rearrangements only. Some clones are missing; in checked studies, unresolved V genes explain under half, and the rest has no known cause. V, J and clone size reflect that table, while D and trimming were determined from the DNA. The sample records more than 55,000 clones, 86% of which are singletons. Less than 3% of the sample rests with the top ten.

The cohort comprised 25 to 30 patients with locally advanced or metastatic urothelial carcinoma treated at Memorial Sloan Kettering on a trial protocol. Peripheral blood mononuclear cells were collected pretreatment and during treatment, with between 1 and 8 total time points per patient. The Qiagen DNeasy Blood extraction kit was used to purify genomic DNA from total PBMCs and from tumor samples. PBMCs were collected pretreatment and during treatment, and were isolated and stored as previously described. After removal of 0 bases from V and 7 bases from J, the junction retains 17 bases not matched to a gene. According to the germline V gene, CDR1 reads ENHRY and CDR2 reads SYGVKD. Including the terminal cysteine and phenylalanine, the CDR3 comprises 18 residues. Just CDR3 DNA is preserved here, 54 bases in frame from base 1.

The chain employs TRBV10-3 and TRBJ2-7, with 8 bases in between that match TRBD2. The sequence was collected from a man between 50 and 59 years old with urothelial cancer. Source: PBMCs, taken around atezolizumab (anti-PD-L1) treatment. The nucleotide sequence is given as TGTGCCATCAGTGAGTCGGCAGAGAGCGGGGGCTCCTACGTGGAGCAGTACTTC. This codes for CAISESAESGGSYVEQYF.